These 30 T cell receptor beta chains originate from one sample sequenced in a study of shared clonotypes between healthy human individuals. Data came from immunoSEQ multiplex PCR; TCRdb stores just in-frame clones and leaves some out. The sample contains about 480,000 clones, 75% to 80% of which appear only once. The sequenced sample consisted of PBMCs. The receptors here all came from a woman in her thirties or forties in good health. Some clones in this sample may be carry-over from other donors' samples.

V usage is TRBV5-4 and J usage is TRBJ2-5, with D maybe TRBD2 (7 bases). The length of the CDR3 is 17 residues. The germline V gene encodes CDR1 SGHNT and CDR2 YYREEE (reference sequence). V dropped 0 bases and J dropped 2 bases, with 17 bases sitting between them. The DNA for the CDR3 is TGTGCCAGCAGCTTGGAAGGAGGCAGGGGAGGGCAAGAGACCCAGTACTTC. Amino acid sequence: CASSLEGGRGGQETQYF.

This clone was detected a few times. CDR3: CASSERRREQYF. The DNA of the CDR3 is TGTGCCAGCTCGGAGAGACGGAGGGAGCAGTACTTC. This chain connects TRBV28 to TRBJ2-7; a weak D match, TRBD2 (5 bases). This CDR3 region has 12 residues. The germline V and J ends were trimmed by 8 bases and 7 bases, with 15 bases remaining between them. Germline CDR1 MDHEN, CDR2 SYDVKM.

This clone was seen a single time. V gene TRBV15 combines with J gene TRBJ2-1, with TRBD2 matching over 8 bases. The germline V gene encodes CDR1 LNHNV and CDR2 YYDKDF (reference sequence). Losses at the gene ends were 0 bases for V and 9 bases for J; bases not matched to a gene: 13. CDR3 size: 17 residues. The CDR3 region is CATSRDGGGLVFGEQFF. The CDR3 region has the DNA TGTGCCACCAGCAGAGATGGTGGGGGACTAGTTTTTGGTGAGCAGTTCTTC. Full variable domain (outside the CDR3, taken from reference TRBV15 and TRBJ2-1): DAMVIQNPRYQVTQFGKPVTLSCSQTLNHNVMYWYQQKSSQAPKLLFHYYDKDFNNEADTPDNFQSRRPNTSFCFLDIRSPGLGDTAMYLCATSRDGGGLVFGEQFFGPGTRLTVL.

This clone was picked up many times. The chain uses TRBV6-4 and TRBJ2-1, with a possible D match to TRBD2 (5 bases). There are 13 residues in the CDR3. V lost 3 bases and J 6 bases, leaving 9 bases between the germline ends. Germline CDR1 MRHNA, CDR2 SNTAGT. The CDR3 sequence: CASSEGESNEQFF. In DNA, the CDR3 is TGTGCCAGCAGTGAGGGAGAATCCAATGAGCAGTTCTTC.

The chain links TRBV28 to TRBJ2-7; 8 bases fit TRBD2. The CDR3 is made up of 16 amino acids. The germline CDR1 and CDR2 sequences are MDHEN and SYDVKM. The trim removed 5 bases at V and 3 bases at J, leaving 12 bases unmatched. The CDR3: CASSPPRGAGDYEQYF. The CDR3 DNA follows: TGTGCCAGCAGTCCGCCCCGGGGAGCGGGGGACTACGAGCAGTACTTC.

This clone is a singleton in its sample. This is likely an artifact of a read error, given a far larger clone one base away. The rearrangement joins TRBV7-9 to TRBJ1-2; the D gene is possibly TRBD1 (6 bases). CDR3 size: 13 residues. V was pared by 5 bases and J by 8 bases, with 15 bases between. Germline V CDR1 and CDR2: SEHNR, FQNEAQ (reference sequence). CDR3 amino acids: CASSPSGARGYTF. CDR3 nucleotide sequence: TGTGCCAGCAGCCCCTCGGGGGCCCGGGGCTACACCTTC.

CDR3 loop: CASITPGGTQYF. The CDR3 region has the DNA TGTGCCAGCATTACCCCGGGGGGTACGCAGTATTTT. This sequence joins TRBV27 and TRBJ2-3, with 7 bases matching TRBD2. Germline values: CDR1 MNHEY, CDR2 SMNVEV (reference sequence). The CDR3 is 12 residues long. V was pared by 7 bases and J by 8 bases, with 6 bases of the junction left unmatched.

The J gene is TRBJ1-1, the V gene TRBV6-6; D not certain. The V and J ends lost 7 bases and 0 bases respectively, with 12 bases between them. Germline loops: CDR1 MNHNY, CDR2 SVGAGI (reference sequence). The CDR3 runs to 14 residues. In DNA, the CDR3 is TGTGCCAGCAACAAACTTAACGTGAACACTGAAGCTTTCTTT. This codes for CASNKLNVNTEAFF.

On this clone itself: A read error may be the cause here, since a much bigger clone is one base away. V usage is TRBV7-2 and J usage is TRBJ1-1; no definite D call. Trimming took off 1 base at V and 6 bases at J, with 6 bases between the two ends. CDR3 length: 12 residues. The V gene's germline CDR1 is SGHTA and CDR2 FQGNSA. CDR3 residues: CASSLGAAEAFF. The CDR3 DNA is TGTGCCAGCAGCTTAGGGGCCGCTGAAGCTTTCTTT.

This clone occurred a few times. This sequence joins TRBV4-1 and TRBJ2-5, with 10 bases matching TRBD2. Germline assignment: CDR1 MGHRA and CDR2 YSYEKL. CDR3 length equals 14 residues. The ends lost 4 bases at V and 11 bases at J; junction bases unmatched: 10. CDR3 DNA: TGCGCCAGCAGCCCCCGGGTAGCGGGAGGTGAGCAGTACTTC. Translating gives CASSPRVAGGEQYF.

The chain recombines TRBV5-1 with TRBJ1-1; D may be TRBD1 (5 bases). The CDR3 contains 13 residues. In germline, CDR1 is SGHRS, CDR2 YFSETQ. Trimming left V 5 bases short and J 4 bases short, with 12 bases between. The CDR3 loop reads CASRTDPATEAFF. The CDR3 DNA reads TGCGCCAGCAGGACAGATCCTGCCACTGAAGCTTTCTTT.

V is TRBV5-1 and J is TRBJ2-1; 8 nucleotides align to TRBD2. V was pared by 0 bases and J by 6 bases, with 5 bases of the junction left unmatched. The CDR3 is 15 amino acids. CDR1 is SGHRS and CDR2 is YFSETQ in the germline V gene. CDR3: CASSLAGTRSNEQFF. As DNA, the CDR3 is TGCGCCAGCAGCTTGGCGGGGACTAGGTCCAATGAGCAGTTCTTC.

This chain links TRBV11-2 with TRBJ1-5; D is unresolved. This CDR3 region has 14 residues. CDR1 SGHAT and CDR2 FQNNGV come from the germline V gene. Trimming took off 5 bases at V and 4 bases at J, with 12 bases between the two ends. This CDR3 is CASSERHGNQPQHF. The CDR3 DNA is TGTGCCAGCAGCGAACGACATGGGAATCAGCCCCAGCATTTT.

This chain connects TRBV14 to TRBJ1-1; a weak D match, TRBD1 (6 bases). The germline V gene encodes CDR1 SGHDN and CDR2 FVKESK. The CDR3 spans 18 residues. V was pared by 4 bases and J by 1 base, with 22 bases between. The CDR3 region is CASSPNSGGVGGNTEAFF. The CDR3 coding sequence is TGTGCCAGCAGCCCGAACTCCGGGGGCGTTGGAGGGAACACTGAAGCTTTCTTT.

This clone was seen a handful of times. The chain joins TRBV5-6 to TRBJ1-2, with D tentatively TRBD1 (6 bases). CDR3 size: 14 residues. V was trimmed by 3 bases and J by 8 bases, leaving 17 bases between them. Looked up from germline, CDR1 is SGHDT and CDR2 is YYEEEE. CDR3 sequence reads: CASSSPGGARGYTF. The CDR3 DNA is TGTGCCAGCAGCTCCCCCGGGGGGGCGAGAGGCTACACCTTC.

The CDR3 nucleotides are TGTGCCTGGAGTGTGGGGCAGGGGGATATCGAGCAGTACTTC. Translation gives CAWSVGQGDIEQYF. V is TRBV30 and J is TRBJ2-7; 7 bases agree with TRBD1. The CDR3 spans 14 residues. Trimming at V came to 0 bases and at J to 6 bases, leaving 8 bases not matched to a gene. Germline V lookup: CDR1 GTSNPN, CDR2 SVGIG (reference sequence).

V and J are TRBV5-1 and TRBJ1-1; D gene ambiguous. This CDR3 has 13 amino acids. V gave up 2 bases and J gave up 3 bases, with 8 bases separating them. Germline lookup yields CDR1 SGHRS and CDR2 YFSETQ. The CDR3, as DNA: TGCGCCAGCAGCTTTACTGGGTACACTGAAGCTTTCTTT. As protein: CASSFTGYTEAFF.

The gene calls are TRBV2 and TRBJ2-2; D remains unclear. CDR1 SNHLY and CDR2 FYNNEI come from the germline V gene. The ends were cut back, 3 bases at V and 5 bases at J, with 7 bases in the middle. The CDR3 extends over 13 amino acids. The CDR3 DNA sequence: TGTGCCAGCAGTGACCTGCGGACCGGGGAGCTGTTTTTT. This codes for CASSDLRTGELFF.

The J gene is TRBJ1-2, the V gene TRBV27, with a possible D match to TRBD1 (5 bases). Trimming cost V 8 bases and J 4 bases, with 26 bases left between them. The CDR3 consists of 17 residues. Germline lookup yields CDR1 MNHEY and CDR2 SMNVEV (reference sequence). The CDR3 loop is CASCPAAPRVGIYGYTF. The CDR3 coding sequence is TGTGCCAGCTGCCCCGCGGCCCCCAGGGTGGGTATCTATGGCTACACCTTC.

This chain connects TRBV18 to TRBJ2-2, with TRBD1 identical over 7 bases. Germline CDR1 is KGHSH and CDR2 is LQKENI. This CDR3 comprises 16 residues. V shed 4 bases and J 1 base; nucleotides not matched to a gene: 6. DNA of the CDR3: TGTGCCAGCTCACAGGGACAGCCTGGGAACACCGGGGAGCTGTTTTTT. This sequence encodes CASSQGQPGNTGELFF.

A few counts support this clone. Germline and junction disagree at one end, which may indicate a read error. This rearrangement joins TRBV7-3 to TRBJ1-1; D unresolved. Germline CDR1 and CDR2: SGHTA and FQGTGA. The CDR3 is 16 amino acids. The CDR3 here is CASSLGWNGMNTEVVF. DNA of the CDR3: TGTGCCAGCAGCTTAGGGTGGAACGGTATGAACACTGAAGTGGTCTTT.

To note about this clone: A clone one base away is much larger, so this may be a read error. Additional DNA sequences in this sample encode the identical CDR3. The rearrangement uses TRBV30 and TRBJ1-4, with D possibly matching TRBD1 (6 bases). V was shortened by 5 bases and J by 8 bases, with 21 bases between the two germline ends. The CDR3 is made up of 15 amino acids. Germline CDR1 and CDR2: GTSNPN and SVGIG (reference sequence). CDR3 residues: CAWGPQTGLREKLFF. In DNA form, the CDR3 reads TGTGCCTGGGGCCCCCAAACAGGGCTTAGGGAAAAACTGTTTTTT.

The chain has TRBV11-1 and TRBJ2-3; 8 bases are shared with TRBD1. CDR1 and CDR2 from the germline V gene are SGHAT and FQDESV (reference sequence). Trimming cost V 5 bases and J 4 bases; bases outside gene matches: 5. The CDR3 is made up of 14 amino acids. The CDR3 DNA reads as TGTGCCAGCAGCCCAAACAGGGGGGCAGATACGCAGTATTTT. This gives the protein CASSPNRGADTQYF.

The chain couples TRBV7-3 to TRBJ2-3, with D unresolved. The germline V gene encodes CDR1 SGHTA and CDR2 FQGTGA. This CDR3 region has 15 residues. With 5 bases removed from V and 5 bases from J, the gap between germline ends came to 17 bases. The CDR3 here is CASSLGLQEGDTQYF. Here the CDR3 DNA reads TGTGCCAGCAGCCTTGGGCTCCAAGAAGGAGATACGCAGTATTTT.

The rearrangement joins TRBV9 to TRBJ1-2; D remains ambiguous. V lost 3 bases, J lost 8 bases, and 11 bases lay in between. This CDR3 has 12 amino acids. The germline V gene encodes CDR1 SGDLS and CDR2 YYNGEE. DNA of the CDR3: TGTGCCAGCAGCGGGGGTGGGTTCGGCTACACCTTC. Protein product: CASSGGGFGYTF. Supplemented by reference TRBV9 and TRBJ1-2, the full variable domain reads DSGVTQTPKHLITATGQRVTLRCSPRSGDLSVYWYQQSLDQGLQFLIQYYNGEERAKGNILERFSAQQFPDLHSELNLSSLELGDSALYFCASSGGGFGYTFGSGTRLTVV.

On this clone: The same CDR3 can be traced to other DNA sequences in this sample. The CDR3 DNA follows: TGTGCCTGGAGTGTGGACAGAGATTCACCCCTCCACTTT. This translates into CAWSVDRDSPLHF. The chain recombines TRBV30 with TRBJ1-6; D perhaps matches TRBD1 (6 bases). The V gene lost 0 bases and the J gene lost 8 bases, with 8 bases spanning the gap. Germline assignment: CDR1 GTSNPN and CDR2 SVGIG (reference sequence). This CDR3 contains 13 residues. Together with reference TRBV30 and TRBJ1-6, the CDR3 gives the full variable domain: SQTIHQWPATLVQPVGSPLSLECTVEGTSNPNLYWYRQAAGRGLQLLFYSVGIGQISSEVPQNLSASRPQDRQFILSSKKLLLSDSGFYLCAWSVDRDSPLHFGNGTRLTVT.

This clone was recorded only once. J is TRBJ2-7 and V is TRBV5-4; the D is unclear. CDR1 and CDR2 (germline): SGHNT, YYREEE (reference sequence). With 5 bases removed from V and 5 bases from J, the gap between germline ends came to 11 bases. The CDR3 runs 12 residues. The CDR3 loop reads CASRDETHEQYF. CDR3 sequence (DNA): TGTGCCAGCAGGGACGAGACCCACGAGCAGTACTTC.

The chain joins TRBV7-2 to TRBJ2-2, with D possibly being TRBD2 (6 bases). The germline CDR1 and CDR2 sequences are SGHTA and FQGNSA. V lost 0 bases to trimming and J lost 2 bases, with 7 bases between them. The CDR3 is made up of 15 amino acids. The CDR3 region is CASSLAGTNTGELFF. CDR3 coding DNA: TGTGCCAGCAGCTTAGCAGGGACTAACACCGGGGAGCTGTTTTTT.

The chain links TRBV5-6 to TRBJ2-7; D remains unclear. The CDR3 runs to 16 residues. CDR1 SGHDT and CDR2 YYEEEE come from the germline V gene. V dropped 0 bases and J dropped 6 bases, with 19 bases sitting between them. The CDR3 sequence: CASSLALRHSPFEQYF. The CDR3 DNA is TGTGCCAGCAGCTTGGCCCTGCGTCATTCCCCCTTCGAGCAGTACTTC.

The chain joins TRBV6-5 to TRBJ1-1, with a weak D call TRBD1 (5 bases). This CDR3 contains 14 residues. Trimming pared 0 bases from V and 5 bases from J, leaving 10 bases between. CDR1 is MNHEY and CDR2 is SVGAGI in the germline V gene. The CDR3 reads CASSYSGTRTEAFF. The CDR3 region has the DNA TGTGCCAGCAGTTACTCAGGGACTAGGACTGAAGCTTTCTTT.